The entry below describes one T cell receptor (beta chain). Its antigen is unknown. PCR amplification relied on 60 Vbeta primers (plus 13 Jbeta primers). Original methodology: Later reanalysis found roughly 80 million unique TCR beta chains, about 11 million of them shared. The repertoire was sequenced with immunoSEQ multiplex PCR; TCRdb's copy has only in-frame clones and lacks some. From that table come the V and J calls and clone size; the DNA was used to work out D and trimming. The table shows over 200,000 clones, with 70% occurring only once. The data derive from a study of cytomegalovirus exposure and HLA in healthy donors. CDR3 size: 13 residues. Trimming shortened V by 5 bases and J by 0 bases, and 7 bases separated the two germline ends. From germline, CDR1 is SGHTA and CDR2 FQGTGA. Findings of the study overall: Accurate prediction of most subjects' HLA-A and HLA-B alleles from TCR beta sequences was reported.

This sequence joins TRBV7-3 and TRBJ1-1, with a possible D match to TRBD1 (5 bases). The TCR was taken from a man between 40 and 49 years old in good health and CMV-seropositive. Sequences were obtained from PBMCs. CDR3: CASSPTVNTEAFF. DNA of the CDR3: TGTGCCAGCAGCCCGACAGTGAACACTGAAGCTTTCTTT.